Each of the 21 T cell receptor beta chains below was sequenced from the same sample in a study of PD-1 blockade in classical Hodgkin lymphoma. After autologous stem cell transplantation all patients relapsed, and prior brentuximab vedotin exposure differed between cohorts. Produced via immunoSEQ multiplex PCR; TCRdb's table is partial and in-frame only. The repertoire consists of about 19,000 clones, with 84% occurring once and the leading ten covering roughly 5.9%. Sample: peripheral blood mononuclear cells (PBMCs), taken at baseline. Every receptor here comes from a human donor with classical Hodgkin lymphoma.

V usage is TRBV2 and J usage is TRBJ1-1; no firm D call. The germline CDR1 and CDR2 sequences are SNHLY and FYNNEI. This CDR3 has 13 residues. V lost 6 bases and J 5 bases, leaving 13 bases between the germline ends. CDR3 coding DNA: TGTGCCAGCAGAGGCGAATATGGTACTGAAGCTTTCTTT. Translated, it gives CASRGEYGTEAFF. Full variable domain (missing parts from reference TRBV2 and TRBJ1-1): EPEVTQTPSHQVTQMGQEVILRCVPISNHLYFYWYRQILGQKVEFLVSFYNNEISEKSEIFDDQFSVERPDGSNFTLKIRSTKLEDSAMYFCASRGEYGTEAFFGQGTRLTVV.

The genes are TRBV5-6 and TRBJ1-1; D is unclear. Germline CDR1 SGHDT, CDR2 YYEEEE. This CDR3 contains 15 residues. With 2 bases removed from V and 1 base from J, the gap between germline ends came to 12 bases. The CDR3: CASSFPSLGNTEAFF. CDR3 in DNA: TGTGCCAGCAGCTTTCCTTCCTTGGGGAACACTGAAGCTTTCTTT.

The V and J genes are TRBV6-5 and TRBJ1-2; D is ambiguous. This CDR3 comprises 15 residues. Trimming cost V 5 bases and J 2 bases, with 15 bases left between them. CDR1 and CDR2 from the germline V gene are MNHEY and SVGAGI. The CDR3 loop reads CASSPVYEFNYGYTF. The DNA of the CDR3 is TGTGCCAGCAGTCCCGTTTACGAATTCAACTATGGCTACACCTTC.

This clone was detected a few times. The CDR3 loop is CASMGMGGEQYF. CDR3 nucleotides: TGTGCCAGCATGGGGATGGGAGGCGAGCAGTACTTC. The chain couples TRBV27 to TRBJ2-7, with D possibly matching TRBD2 (6 bases). CDR1 is MNHEY, CDR2 SMNVEV, per germline (reference sequence). This CDR3 is 12 amino acids long. V lost 7 bases to trimming and J lost 6 bases, with 13 bases between them.

The chain links TRBV19 to TRBJ2-1; D unresolved. Germline V gives CDR1 LNHDA, CDR2 SQIVND (reference sequence). V lost 6 bases, J lost 6 bases, and 9 bases lay in between. The CDR3 loop spans 12 amino acids. DNA for the CDR3: TGTGCCAGTAGCTTTAGCAGCAATGAGCAGTTCTTC. As protein: CASSFSSNEQFF.

This chain connects TRBV7-2 to TRBJ2-5; 9 bases agree with TRBD2. The germline V gene has CDR1 SGHTA and CDR2 FQGNSA. With 1 base clipped from V and 5 bases from J, the junction kept 8 bases outside the gene matches. This CDR3 has 16 residues. The CDR3 is CASSLVFAGGVETQYF. In DNA form, the CDR3 reads TGTGCCAGCAGCTTAGTCTTCGCGGGGGGGGTCGAGACCCAGTACTTC. The complete variable domain, with remaining parts taken from reference TRBV7-2 and TRBJ2-5, reads GAGVSQSPSNKVTEKGKDVELRCDPISGHTALYWYRQSLGQGLEFLIYFQGNSAPDKSGLPSDRFSAERTGGSVSTLTIQRTQQEDSAVYLCASSLVFAGGVETQYFGPGTRLLVL.

J is TRBJ2-5 and V is TRBV6-5; maybe TRBD2 (6 bases). The length of the CDR3 is 14 residues. Germline values: CDR1 MNHEY, CDR2 SVGAGI. The ends were cut back, 1 base at V and 5 bases at J, with 11 bases in the middle. Written as DNA, the CDR3 is TGTGCCAGCAGTTACTACGGCGGGGAGGAGACCCAGTACTTC. Translated: CASSYYGGEETQYF.

This chain uses TRBV28 with TRBJ1-2; D not resolved. Trimming left V 8 bases short and J 3 bases short, with 10 bases between. The CDR3 loop spans 12 amino acids. Germline V CDR1 and CDR2: MDHEN, SYDVKM. DNA of the CDR3: TGTGCCAGCGGGGAAAGAGACTATGGCTACACCTTC. This encodes CASGERDYGYTF.

This clone was detected once. The chain employs TRBV5-4 and TRBJ1-6; 7 bases match TRBD1. CDR1 SGHNT and CDR2 YYREEE come from the germline V gene (reference sequence). After removal of 0 bases from V and 0 bases from J, the junction contained 6 bases not matched to a gene. This CDR3 is built from 18 residues. The CDR3 spells CASSLEQGTNSYNSPLHF. The DNA of the CDR3 is TGTGCCAGCAGCTTGGAACAGGGGACAAACTCCTATAATTCACCCCTCCACTTT.

The chain carries TRBV7-8 and TRBJ1-1; 11 nucleotides agree with TRBD1. Germline CDR1 and CDR2: SGHVS and FQNEAQ. V gave up 5 bases and J gave up 4 bases; unmatched junction bases: 6. CDR3 size: 15 residues. CDR3 coding DNA: TGTGCCAGCAGCCCAGGGACAGGGGGTGGCACTGAAGCTTTCTTT. The encoded protein is CASSPGTGGGTEAFF. Full variable domain (missing parts from reference TRBV7-8 and TRBJ1-1): GAGVSQSPRYKVAKRGQDVALRCDPISGHVSLFWYQQALGQGPEFLTYFQNEAQLDKSGLPSDRFFAERPEGSVSTLKIQRTQQEDSAVYLCASSPGTGGGTEAFFGQGTRLTVV.

The rearrangement joins TRBV27 to TRBJ2-3; 13 bases match TRBD2. Germline-derived CDR1 and CDR2 are MNHEY and SMNVEV (reference sequence). CDR3 size: 18 residues. V lost 6 bases to trimming and J lost 4 bases; unmatched junction nucleotides: 13. CDR3 amino acids: CASSNLLTSGGSPDTQYF. The CDR3 DNA is TGTGCCAGCAGCAACCTCCTGACTAGCGGGGGGTCCCCAGATACGCAGTATTTT.

The chain is built from TRBV21-1 and TRBJ1-1. TRBV21-1 counts as a pseudogene. CDR3 length equals 14 residues. CDR3 amino acids: CASSKDERGTEAFF. CDR3 bases: TGTGCCAGCAGCAAAGACGAGAGGGGCACTGAAGCTTTCTTT.

This clone showed up just a few times. The chain combines TRBV28 with TRBJ2-5; 7 bases map to TRBD1. The CDR3 loop spans 13 amino acids. Germline V gene data show CDR1 as MDHEN and CDR2 as SYDVKM. Trimming took 4 bases from V and 2 from J; bases not matched to a gene: 1. The CDR3 DNA is TGTGCCAGCAGTTCGGGACAGCAAGAGACCCAGTACTTC. It codes for CASSSGQQETQYF.

The chain recombines TRBV7-9 with TRBJ2-2; tentatively, D is TRBD2 (5 bases). The ends were cut back, 2 bases at V and 5 bases at J, with 12 bases in the middle. Germline V gives CDR1 SEHNR, CDR2 FQNEAQ (reference sequence). This CDR3 is 15 amino acids long. The CDR3 here is CASSLSRVHTGELFF. CDR3 nucleotide sequence: TGTGCCAGCAGCTTATCGCGGGTGCATACCGGGGAGCTGTTTTTT.

The chain is built from TRBV28 and TRBJ1-1; D is perhaps TRBD1 (5 bases). Trimming took off 3 bases at V and 6 bases at J, with 23 bases between the two ends. The CDR3 runs to 17 residues. Germline V gene lookup returns CDR1 MDHEN and CDR2 SYDVKM. This chain's CDR3 is CASSFSLMGVDVAEAFF. The DNA of the CDR3 is TGTGCCAGCAGTTTCTCATTAATGGGGGTTGATGTAGCTGAAGCTTTCTTT.

This sequence joins TRBV21-1 and TRBJ2-7; the table's D call, TRBD1, was not checked against the DNA. TRBV21-1 constitutes a pseudogene. This CDR3 has 14 residues. Here the CDR3 reads CASSTQKGLVAQYF. The CDR3 DNA sequence: TGTGCCAGCAGCACCCAAAAGGGGCTTGTCGCGCAGTACTTC.

The J gene is TRBJ2-5, the V gene TRBV6-5; no reliable D call. There are 15 residues in the CDR3. CDR1 and CDR2 (germline): MNHEY, SVGAGI. V was trimmed by 0 bases and J by 5 bases, leaving 13 bases between them. CDR3 sequence: CASSYSNSLWETQYF. CDR3 DNA: TGTGCCAGCAGTTACTCGAATAGTTTATGGGAGACCCAGTACTTC.

The chain carries TRBV2 and TRBJ2-2; D is unresolved. Germline CDR1 and CDR2: SNHLY and FYNNEI. V lost 6 bases and J 0 bases, leaving 8 bases between the germline ends. The CDR3 consists of 14 residues. The CDR3 DNA sequence: TGTGCCAGCAGAGTACGGTCGAACACCGGGGAGCTGTTTTTT. This sequence encodes CASRVRSNTGELFF.

V gene TRBV19 combines with J gene TRBJ1-5; D is uncertain. The V end lost 1 base, the J end lost 6 bases, and 7 bases lay between the germline ends. The CDR3 runs 13 residues. Germline V lookup: CDR1 LNHDA, CDR2 SQIVND (reference sequence). For the CDR3, the DNA is TGTGCCAGTAGTATAGGGGCCACTCAGCCCCAGCATTTT. Translated, it gives CASSIGATQPQHF.

The chain uses TRBV11-2 and TRBJ1-2; 10 bases match TRBD1. Germline assignment: CDR1 SGHAT and CDR2 FQNNGV. V lost 2 bases and J lost 2; bases outside the gene matches: 5. The CDR3 length is 16 residues. The DNA of the CDR3 is TGTGCCAGCAGCTTAACCCGGACAGGGGGAAACTATGGCTACACCTTC. Protein product: CASSLTRTGGNYGYTF.

The CDR3 DNA sequence: TGCGCCAGCAGCCAAGATCTGGGGACAGGCCCCTACGAGCAGTACTTC. Residues: CASSQDLGTGPYEQYF. This sequence joins TRBV4-3 and TRBJ2-7; 8 bases agree with TRBD1. The CDR3 spans 16 residues. CDR1 is LGHNA and CDR2 is YSLEER in the germline V gene. V was clipped by 0 bases and J by 2 bases; unmatched bases: 6.